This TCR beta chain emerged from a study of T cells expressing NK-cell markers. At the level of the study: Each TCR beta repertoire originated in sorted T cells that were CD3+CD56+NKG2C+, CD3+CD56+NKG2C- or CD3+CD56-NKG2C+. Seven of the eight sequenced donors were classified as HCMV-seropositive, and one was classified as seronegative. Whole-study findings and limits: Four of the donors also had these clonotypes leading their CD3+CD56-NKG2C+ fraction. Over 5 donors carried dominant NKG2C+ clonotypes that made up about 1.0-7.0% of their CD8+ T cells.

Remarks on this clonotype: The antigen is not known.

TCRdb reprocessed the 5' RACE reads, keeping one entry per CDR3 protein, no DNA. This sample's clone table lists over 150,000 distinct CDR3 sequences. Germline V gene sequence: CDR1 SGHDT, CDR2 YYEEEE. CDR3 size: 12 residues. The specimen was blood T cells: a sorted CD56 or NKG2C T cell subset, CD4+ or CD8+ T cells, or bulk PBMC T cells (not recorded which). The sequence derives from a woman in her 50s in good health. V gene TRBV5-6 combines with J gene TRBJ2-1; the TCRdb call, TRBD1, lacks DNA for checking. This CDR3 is CASTQDPNEQFF.